The 20 T cell receptor beta chains in this list originate from one sample, sequenced in a study of blood T cell repertoires in COVID-19 (dated by TCRdb to 2019 to 2021). The library was made by the immunoSEQ multiplex PCR assay. What TCRdb holds here is the immuneACCESS table cut down to in-frame rearrangements. Part of the clones is not present; checked against another copy, under half of the missing clones reflect an unresolved V gene, and the others are unexplained. The sample has more than 300,000 clones on record, approximately 90% of them singletons. The leading ten clones occupy roughly 0.86% of the sample. Input material: PBMCs or T cells enriched from blood (not recorded which). These receptors all come from a middle-aged woman who had been exposed to COVID-19.

The CDR3 region has the DNA TGTGCCAGTAGTATCCCCAGACAGGGGTCCTTCTATGGCTACACCTTC. Translation: CASSIPRQGSFYGYTF. The rearrangement joins TRBV19 to TRBJ1-2; 8 bases fit TRBD1. J gave up 4 bases and V 3 bases, and 10 bases lay outside the gene matches. The CDR3 contains 16 residues. The germline CDR1 and CDR2 sequences are LNHDA and SQIVND (reference sequence).

This clone is a singleton in its sample. The gene calls are TRBV25-1 and TRBJ1-1; D gene uncertain. Germline V gene sequence: CDR1 MGHDK, CDR2 SYGVNS. V lost 10 bases to trimming and J lost 6 bases, with 15 bases between them. This CDR3 is built from 12 residues. The CDR3 here is CATDVGGAEAFF. In DNA form, the CDR3 reads TGTGCCACCGACGTGGGAGGCGCTGAAGCTTTCTTT.

The rearrangement joins TRBV2 to TRBJ2-3, with TRBD2 matching 9 bases. Germline lookup yields CDR1 SNHLY and CDR2 FYNNEI. Trimming removed 6 bases from V and 0 bases from J; junction bases left unmatched: 4. The CDR3 totals 15 residues. The CDR3 DNA sequence: TGTGCCAGCAGCCTTAGCGGGGGAAGCACAGATACGCAGTATTTT. Translating it yields CASSLSGGSTDTQYF.

As regards this clone: Germline is not matched at one junction end, which may reflect a read error. The chain is built from TRBV19 and TRBJ1-2; D is perhaps TRBD1 (6 bases). Germline V CDR1 and CDR2: LNHDA, SQIVND (reference sequence). There are 16 residues in the CDR3. The CDR3: CASTIFRTGTPYGYTF. As DNA, the CDR3 is TGTGCCAGTACTATATTCAGGACCGGGACACCCTATGGCTACACCTTC.

The chain joins TRBV2 to TRBJ1-2, with 10 bases identical to TRBD1. J was trimmed by 0 bases and V by 2 bases; bases with no gene match: 9. Germline-derived CDR1 and CDR2 are SNHLY and FYNNEI. This CDR3 spans 18 amino acids. The DNA for the CDR3 is TGTGCCAGCAGTGAAAGGCTGACAGGGGGCCTATCTAACTATGGCTACACCTTC. The encoded protein is CASSERLTGGLSNYGYTF.

This clone occurred once. The rearrangement joins TRBV5-1 to TRBJ2-5; 9 bases fit TRBD2. The CDR3 length is 15 residues. V dropped 1 base and J dropped 5; count of bases not matched to a gene: 6. The V gene's germline CDR1 is SGHRS and CDR2 YFSETQ. The CDR3 DNA reads TGCGCCAGCAGCTTGCCTAGCGGGGCTAGGGAGACCCAGTACTTC. It yields the protein CASSLPSGARETQYF.

The chain joins TRBV24-1 to TRBJ2-1; TRBD2 matches at 10 bases. The germline gives CDR1 KGHDR, CDR2 SFDVKD. This CDR3 spans 16 amino acids. J was trimmed by 7 bases and V by 3 bases; bases with no gene match: 8. Written as DNA, the CDR3 is TGTGCCACCAGTGATGGTCTAGCGGGAGCTGTGAATGAGCAGTTCTTC. Translation gives CATSDGLAGAVNEQFF.

In this sample, this clone turned up once. The J gene is TRBJ2-7, the V gene TRBV7-2, with TRBD1 as a possible D gene (6 bases). Looked up from germline, CDR1 is SGHTA and CDR2 is FQGNSA. V was trimmed by 5 bases and J by 3 bases, leaving 14 bases between them. There are 14 residues in the CDR3. CDR3 coding DNA: TGTGCCAGCAGCCAAACGGACAGTCGCTACGAGCAGTACTTC. Amino acids: CASSQTDSRYEQYF.

The chain employs TRBV2 and TRBJ2-4; TRBD2 matches 11 bases. After removal of 1 base from V and 6 bases from J, the junction contained 2 bases not matched to a gene. CDR1 is SNHLY and CDR2 is FYNNEI in the germline V gene. The CDR3 totals 15 residues. The CDR3 DNA follows: TGTGCCAGCAGTGAAGGACTAGCGGGGATAAACATTCAGTACTTC. Translation: CASSEGLAGINIQYF.

The V and J genes are TRBV3-1 (or the pseudogene TRBV3-2) and TRBJ2-7; D is undetermined. Germline CDR1 reads LGHDT; CDR2 reads YNNKEL (reference sequence). V lost 4 bases and J 3 bases, leaving 4 bases between the germline ends. This CDR3 contains 11 residues. The CDR3 spells CASSLHYEQYF. The CDR3 DNA sequence: TGTGCCAGCAGCCTTCACTACGAGCAGTACTTC.

This clone was seen a handful of times. This rearrangement joins TRBV14 to TRBJ1-3; D ambiguous. CDR1 and CDR2 from the germline V gene are SGHDN and FVKESK. This CDR3 contains 14 residues. V lost 2 bases to trimming and J lost 2 bases, with 7 bases between them. CDR3 sequence (DNA): TGTGCCAGCAGCCAATCCGTCGCTGGAAACACCATATATTTT. Its protein product is CASSQSVAGNTIYF.

The J gene is TRBJ2-5, the V gene TRBV24-1, with 8 positions matching TRBD1. This CDR3 spans 15 amino acids. Per the germline V gene, CDR1 is KGHDR and CDR2 is SFDVKD. V trimming: 9 bases; J trimming: 3 bases; junction bases outside the gene matches: 11. CDR3 amino acids: CATPGQVVGEETQYF. The DNA for the CDR3 is TGTGCCACCCCGGGACAGGTGGTAGGTGAAGAGACCCAGTACTTC.

The chain has TRBV7-8 and TRBJ1-4; tentative D call: TRBD1 (5 bases). Trimming removed 3 bases at V and 0 bases at J, with 14 bases between. The CDR3 has 17 amino acids. Germline V gives CDR1 SGHVS, CDR2 FQNEAQ. Here the CDR3 reads CASSFTHRHSTNEKLFF. The CDR3 bases are TGTGCCAGCAGCTTTACCCACAGGCACTCAACTAATGAAAAACTGTTTTTT.

The chain couples TRBV19 to TRBJ1-2; a weak D match, TRBD1 (5 bases). The CDR3 extends over 13 amino acids. Germline-derived CDR1 and CDR2 are LNHDA and SQIVND (reference sequence). With 7 bases removed from V and 7 bases from J, the gap between germline ends came to 16 bases. CDR3 in DNA: TGTGCCAGTAATGGACGGCAGGGATTTGGCTACACCTTC. It specifies CASNGRQGFGYTF.

This chain joins TRBV10-1 and TRBJ2-1; 7 bases are a match to TRBD2. CDR3 length: 15 residues. V dropped 3 bases and J dropped 1; count of bases not matched to a gene: 3. Germline V lookup: CDR1 WNHNN, CDR2 SYGVQD (reference sequence). Written as DNA, the CDR3 is TGCGCCAGCAGTGACGGCGGGGGTTCCTACAATGAGCAGTTCTTC. Translation: CASSDGGGSYNEQFF.

The chain carries TRBV30 and TRBJ1-1, with a tentative D call TRBD1 (5 bases). V lost 0 bases and J lost 1, with 9 bases in between. Germline values: CDR1 GTSNPN, CDR2 SVGIG (reference sequence). The CDR3 consists of 14 residues. The DNA of the CDR3 is TGTGCCTGGAGTGTATCAGGGCAGAACACTGAAGCTTTCTTT. This encodes CAWSVSGQNTEAFF.

The genes are TRBV7-3 and TRBJ2-2; 8 nucleotides line up with TRBD2. The CDR3 runs 15 residues. Germline CDR1 reads SGHTA; CDR2 reads FQGTGA. With V trimmed by 3 bases and J by 5 bases, 5 bases remained unmatched. The CDR3 nucleotides are TGTGCCAGCAGCTTCAGCGGGAGCCAGACCGGGGAGCTGTTTTTT. This gives the protein CASSFSGSQTGELFF.

The V and J genes are TRBV7-9 and TRBJ1-5, with 8 bases identical to TRBD1. The ends lost 1 base at V and 1 base at J; junction bases unmatched: 9. Germline CDR1 reads SEHNR; CDR2 reads FQNEAQ (reference sequence). CDR3 length equals 18 residues. The CDR3 DNA reads as TGTGCCAGCAGCTTAGTCAGGGGGCTGGCTGGCAGCAATCAGCCCCAGCATTTT. Translation gives CASSLVRGLAGSNQPQHF.

The chain carries TRBV30 and TRBJ2-4; D remains unclear. V lost 2 bases and J lost 4, with 9 bases in between. This CDR3 has 13 amino acids. Germline CDR1 and CDR2: GTSNPN and SVGIG (reference sequence). CDR3 sequence (DNA): TGTGCCTGGAGTTCGGGTTCAAAAAACATTCAGTACTTC. Translated: CAWSSGSKNIQYF.

This clone was counted a single time. Other nucleotide sequences from this sample produce the same CDR3. The chain couples TRBV3-1 (or the pseudogene TRBV3-2) to TRBJ1-1; D not resolved. This CDR3 has 13 residues. From germline, CDR1 is LGHDT and CDR2 YNNKEL (reference sequence). The V gene lost 1 base and the J gene lost 1 base, with 4 bases spanning the gap. The CDR3 bases are TGTGCCAGCAGCCAAGTTCGGAACACTGAAGCTTTCTTT. Encoded protein: CASSQVRNTEAFF.